This entry is about one T cell receptor beta chain. This specimen comes from a study of blood T cell repertoires in COVID-19. Clones were read by immunoSEQ multiplex PCR, and TCRdb kept only the in-frame ones, dropping some. Of 80,000 to 100,000 clones listed, over 70% were seen once; the top ten hold about 4.2%. Trimming left V 2 bases short and J 4 bases short, with 10 bases between. The CDR3 loop spans 13 amino acids. The V gene's germline CDR1 is SGHRS and CDR2 YFSETQ. The chain joins TRBV5-1 to TRBJ2-7; a possible D gene is TRBD1 (5 bases). The sequence was obtained from a man in his sixties with acute or convalescent COVID-19. Specimen: peripheral blood. Written as DNA, the CDR3 is TGCGCCAGCAGCTTATACCCAGGGTACGAGCAGTACTTC. Protein sequence: CASSLYPGYEQYF.